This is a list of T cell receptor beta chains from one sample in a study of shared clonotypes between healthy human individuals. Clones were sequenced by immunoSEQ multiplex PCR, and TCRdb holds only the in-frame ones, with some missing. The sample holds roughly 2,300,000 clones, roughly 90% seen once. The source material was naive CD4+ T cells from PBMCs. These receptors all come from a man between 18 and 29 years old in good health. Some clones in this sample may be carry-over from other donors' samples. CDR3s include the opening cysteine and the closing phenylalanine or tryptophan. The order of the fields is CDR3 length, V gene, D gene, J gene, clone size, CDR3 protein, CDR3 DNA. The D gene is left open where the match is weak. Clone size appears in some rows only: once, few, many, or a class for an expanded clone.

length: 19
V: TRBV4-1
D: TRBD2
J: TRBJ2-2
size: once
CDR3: CASSQSGTSGRKNTGELFF
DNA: TGCGCCAGCAGCCAATCGGGGACTAGCGGACGAAAAAACACCGGGGAGCTGTTTTTT

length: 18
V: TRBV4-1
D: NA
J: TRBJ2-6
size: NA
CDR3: CASSKAGTSFDGANVLTF
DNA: TGCGCCAGCAGCAAGGCGGGGACTTCATTTGACGGGGCCAACGTCCTGACTTTC

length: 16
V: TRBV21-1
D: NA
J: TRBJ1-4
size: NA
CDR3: CASYYNPPYWTVKLFF
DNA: TGTGCCAGTTATTACAACCCTCCCTATTGGACCGTAAAACTGTTTTTT

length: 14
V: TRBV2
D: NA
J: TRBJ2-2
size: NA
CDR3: CASSPEPDTGELFF
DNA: TGTGCCAGCAGTCCCGAACCCGATACCGGGGAGCTGTTTTTT

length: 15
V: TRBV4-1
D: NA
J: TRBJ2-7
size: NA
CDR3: CASSQASGRIYEQYF
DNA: TGCGCCAGCAGCCAAGCTTCGGGACGGATATACGAGCAGTACTTC

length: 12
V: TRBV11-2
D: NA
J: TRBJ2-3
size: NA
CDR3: CASSSGPSTQYF
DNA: TGTGCCAGCAGCTCGGGACCGTCTACGCAGTATTTT

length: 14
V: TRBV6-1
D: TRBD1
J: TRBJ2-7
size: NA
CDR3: CASSAQGSSYEQYF
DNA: TGTGCCAGCAGTGCACAGGGGAGCTCCTACGAGCAGTACTTC

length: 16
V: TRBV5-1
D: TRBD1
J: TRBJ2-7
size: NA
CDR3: CASSPSRQGATGEQYF
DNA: TGCGCCAGCAGCCCTTCGAGACAGGGGGCGACGGGTGAGCAGTACTTC

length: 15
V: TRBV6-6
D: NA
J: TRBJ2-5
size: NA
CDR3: CASSYRTRGQETQYF
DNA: TGTGCCAGCAGTTACCGTACTCGTGGCCAAGAGACCCAGTACTTC

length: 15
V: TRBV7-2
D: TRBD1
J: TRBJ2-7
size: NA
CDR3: CASSLGQGSSYEQYF
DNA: TGTGCCAGCAGCTTAGGACAGGGGAGCTCCTACGAGCAGTACTTC

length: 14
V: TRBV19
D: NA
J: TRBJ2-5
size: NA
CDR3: CATMDPGLVETQYF
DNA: TGTGCCACCATGGACCCAGGGTTGGTGGAGACCCAGTACTTC

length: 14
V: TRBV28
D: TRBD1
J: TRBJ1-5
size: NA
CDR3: CASTRTGINQPQHF
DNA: TGTGCCAGCACTCGGACAGGGATCAATCAGCCCCAGCATTTT

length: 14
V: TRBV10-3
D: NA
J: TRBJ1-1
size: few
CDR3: CAIRTGTSGTEAFF
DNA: TGTGCCATCAGGACCGGGACCTCAGGCACTGAAGCTTTCTTT

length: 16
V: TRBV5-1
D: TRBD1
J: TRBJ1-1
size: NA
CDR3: CASSLGPTGEGTEAFF
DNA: TGCGCCAGCAGCTTGGGGCCCACAGGGGAGGGCACTGAAGCTTTCTTT

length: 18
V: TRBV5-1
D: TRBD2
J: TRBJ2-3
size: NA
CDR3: CASSSWGASGRLVDTQYF
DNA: TGCGCCAGCAGCTCATGGGGGGCTAGCGGGAGACTGGTGGATACGCAGTATTTT

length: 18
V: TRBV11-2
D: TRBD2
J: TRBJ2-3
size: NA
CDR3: CASSFTWVAGVRTDTQYF
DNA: TGTGCCAGCAGCTTTACATGGGTAGCGGGAGTACGGACAGATACGCAGTATTTT

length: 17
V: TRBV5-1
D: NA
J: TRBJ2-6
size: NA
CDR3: CASSMDGPASGANVLTF
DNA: TGCGCCAGCAGCATGGACGGACCCGCCTCTGGGGCCAACGTCCTGACTTTC

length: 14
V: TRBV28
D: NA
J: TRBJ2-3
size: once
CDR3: CASKRSPWGMAQYF
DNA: TGTGCCAGCAAGCGGTCTCCTTGGGGGATGGCGCAGTATTTT

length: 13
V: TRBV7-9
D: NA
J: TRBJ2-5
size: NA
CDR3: CASGPGSEETQYF
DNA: TGTGCCAGCGGCCCGGGGAGCGAAGAGACCCAGTACTTC

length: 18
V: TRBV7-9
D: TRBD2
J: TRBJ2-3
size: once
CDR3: CASSLGTSGRGSTDTQYF
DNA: TGTGCCAGCAGCCTCGGGACTAGCGGGAGGGGTAGCACAGATACGCAGTATTTT

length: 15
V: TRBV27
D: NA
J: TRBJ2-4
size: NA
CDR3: CASSSLGEAKNIQYF
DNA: TGTGCCAGCAGTAGCCTGGGAGAAGCCAAAAACATTCAGTACTTC

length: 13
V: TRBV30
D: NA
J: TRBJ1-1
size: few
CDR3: CAWWRTANTEAFF
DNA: TGTGCCTGGTGGAGGACAGCCAACACTGAAGCTTTCTTT

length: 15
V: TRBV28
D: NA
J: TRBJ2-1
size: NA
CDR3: CASSSPGGFYNEQFF
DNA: TGTGCCAGCAGTTCGCCGGGCGGCTTCTACAATGAGCAGTTCTTC

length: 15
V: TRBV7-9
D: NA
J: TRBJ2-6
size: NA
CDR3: CASSPRSSGANVLTF
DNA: TGTGCCAGCAGCCCGCGAAGCTCTGGGGCCAACGTCCTGACTTTC

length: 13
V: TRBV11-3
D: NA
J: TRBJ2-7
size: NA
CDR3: CASSLEAADEQYF
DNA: TGTGCCAGCAGCTTAGAGGCGGCTGACGAGCAGTACTTC

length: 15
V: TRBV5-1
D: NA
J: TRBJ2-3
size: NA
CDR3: CASSLEVAVTDTQYF
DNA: TGCGCCAGCAGCTTGGAAGTAGCGGTCACAGATACGCAGTATTTT

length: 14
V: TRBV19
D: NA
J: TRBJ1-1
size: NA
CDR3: CASSIWRMNTEAFF
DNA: TGTGCCAGTAGTATCTGGCGGATGAACACTGAAGCTTTCTTT

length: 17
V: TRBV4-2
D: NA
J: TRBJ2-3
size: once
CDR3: CASTHQVTGAITDTQYF
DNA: TGTGCCAGCACCCACCAAGTTACGGGAGCGATCACAGATACGCAGTATTTT

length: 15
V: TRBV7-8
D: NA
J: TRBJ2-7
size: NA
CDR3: CASSIRRFRAPEQYF
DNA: TGTGCCAGCAGCATTCGTCGTTTTCGGGCCCCCGAGCAGTACTTC

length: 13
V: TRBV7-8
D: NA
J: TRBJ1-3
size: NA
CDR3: CASSSRTENTIYF
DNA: TGTGCCAGCAGCTCTAGGACGGAGAACACCATATATTTT

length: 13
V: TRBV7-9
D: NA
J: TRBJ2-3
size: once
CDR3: CASSSYRVNTQYF
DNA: TGTGCCAGCAGCTCCTACAGGGTGAATACGCAGTATTTT

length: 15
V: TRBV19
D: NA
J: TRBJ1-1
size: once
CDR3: CASSIFGGTGTEAFF
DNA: TGTGCCAGTAGTATTTTTGGAGGTACGGGCACTGAAGCTTTCTTT

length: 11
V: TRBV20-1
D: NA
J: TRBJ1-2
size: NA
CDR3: CSAAQGYGYTF
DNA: TGCAGTGCGGCGCAGGGCTATGGCTACACCTTC

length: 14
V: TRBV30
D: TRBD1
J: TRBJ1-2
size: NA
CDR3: CAWSRDRGGYGYTF
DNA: TGTGCCTGGAGTAGGGACAGGGGCGGATATGGCTACACCTTC

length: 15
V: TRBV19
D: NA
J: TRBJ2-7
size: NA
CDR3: CASSIWRLNIRVQYF
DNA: TGTGCCAGTAGTATCTGGCGACTCAACATACGAGTGCAGTACTTC

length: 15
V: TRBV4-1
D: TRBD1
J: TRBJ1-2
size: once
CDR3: CASSQTTGGNYGYTF
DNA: TGCGCCAGCAGCCAAACGACAGGGGGCAACTATGGCTACACCTTC

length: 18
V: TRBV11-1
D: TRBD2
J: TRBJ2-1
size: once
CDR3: CASSATGTSGRAMNEQFF
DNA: TGTGCCAGCAGCGCGACCGGGACTAGCGGGAGGGCCATGAATGAGCAGTTCTTC

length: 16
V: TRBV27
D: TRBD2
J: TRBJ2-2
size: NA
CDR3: CASSLRASGREGELFF
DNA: TGTGCCAGCAGCCTAAGGGCTAGCGGGAGAGAAGGGGAGCTGTTTTTT

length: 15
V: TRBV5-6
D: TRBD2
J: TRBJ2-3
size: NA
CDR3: CASSVGTSAADTQYF
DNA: TGTGCCAGCAGCGTCGGGACTAGCGCCGCAGATACGCAGTATTTT